The T cell receptor (beta chain) under discussion was sequenced for a study of T cell repertoires in cytomegalovirus infection. At the level of the study: Researchers turned to recently identified HLA-C-restricted CMV epitopes as well as well-studied HLA-B-restricted ones. It can be stated that public TCR beta signatures indicated CMV infection as well as a matching HLA type.

TCRdb re-analysed the reads in MiXCR, keeping a single row per CDR3 protein. This table holds about 350,000 distinct CDR3 sequences, about 34% found once. This clonotype was seen a handful of times. Its cognate antigen is unknown. V lost 0 bases, J lost 5 bases, and 9 bases lay in between. Germline V CDR1 and CDR2: SGDLS, YYNGEE. The CDR3 contains 15 residues. Regarding the study as a whole: The ex vivo response showed dominance by HLA-C-restricted CMV-specific TCR beta clonotypes. Carriers of CMV plus the relevant HLA were identified by cumulative public TCR beta family frequency.

The clonotype originates from a human donor in good health (CMV status not recorded). Some clones in this sample may be carry-over from other donors' samples. The specimen comprised cultured PBMCs, sampled from culture after CMV antigen stimulation. The V call is TRBV9, the J call TRBJ2-6; no firm D call. The CDR3 region is CASSVGHIWANVLTF. The CDR3 coding sequence is TGTGCCAGCAGCGTAGGACATATTTGGGCCAACGTCCTGACTTTC.